This T cell receptor (beta chain) was profiled in a study of long-term antiretroviral therapy in people with HIV. Study overall: Earliest sampling preceded the 2015 immediate-ART recommendation by about a decade. Regarding the study as a whole: Sampling of blood ran from about 2003 to 2018, and older ART regimens were possibly in use. ART adherence was not documented, and neither viral resistance nor therapy changes had any data. Narrower CDR3 length ranges marked HIV repertoires relative to controls.

This clone was observed once. The antigen is unknown. Germline CDR1 is KGHSH and CDR2 is LQKENI. Between the trimmed V and J ends, which lost 3 bases and 5 bases, there was a span of 7 bases. The CDR3 is made up of 12 amino acids. Version v3.0 of the immunoSEQ assay ran at survey level. The method was immunoSEQ multiplex PCR; TCRdb's version includes in-frame clones alone and lacks a portion of them. The repertoire holds around 23,000 clones, with about 84% as singletons. This clonotype originated in a man aged 35-49 years with HIV. This sample comprised unsorted PBMCs, obtained 0.5 years before starting antiretroviral therapy. The chain has TRBV18 and TRBJ1-2; D remains unclear. The CDR3 DNA follows: TGTGCCAGCTCACCGGATGGATATGGCTACACCTTC. The encoded protein is CASSPDGYGYTF.